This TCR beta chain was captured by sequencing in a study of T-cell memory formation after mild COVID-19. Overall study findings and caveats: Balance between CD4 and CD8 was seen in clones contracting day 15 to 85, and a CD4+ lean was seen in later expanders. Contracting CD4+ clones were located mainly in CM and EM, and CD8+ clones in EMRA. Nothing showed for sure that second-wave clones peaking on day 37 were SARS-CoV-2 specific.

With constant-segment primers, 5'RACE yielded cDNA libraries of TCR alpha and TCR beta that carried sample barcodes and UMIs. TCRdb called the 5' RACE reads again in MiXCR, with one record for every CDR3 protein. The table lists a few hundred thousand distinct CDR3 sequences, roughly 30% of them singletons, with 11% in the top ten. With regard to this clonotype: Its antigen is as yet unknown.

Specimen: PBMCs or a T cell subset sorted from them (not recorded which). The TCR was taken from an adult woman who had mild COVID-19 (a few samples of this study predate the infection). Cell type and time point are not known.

In nucleotides, the CDR3 is TGTGCCAGCTCACCCTTACTAGCGGCATCCCAGGACGAGCAGTACTTC. Encoded protein: CASSPLLAASQDEQYF. V gene TRBV18 combines with J gene TRBJ2-7; 8 bases are shared with TRBD2. V was clipped by 3 bases and J by 5 bases; unmatched bases: 12. This CDR3 is 16 amino acids long. Germline CDR1 and CDR2: KGHSH and LQKENI.